This T cell receptor (beta chain) was sequenced for a study of T-cell memory formation after mild COVID-19. Looking at the study overall: Most TCR clusters belonged to a single donor. Study-wide findings and caveats: Clones which contracted sat mainly in CM and EM if CD4+, and in EMRA if CD8+. Balance between CD4 and CD8 was seen in clones contracting day 15 to 85, and a CD4+ lean was seen in later expanders.

Germline-derived CDR1 and CDR2 are SGHDN and FVKESK. The ends were cut back, 0 bases at V and 0 bases at J, with 12 bases in the middle. This CDR3 has 17 residues. UMIs and sample barcodes were carried by the TCR alpha and TCR beta cDNA libraries that 5'RACE produced using constant-segment primers. Each CDR3 protein gets one entry after TCRdb re-called the 5' RACE reads with MiXCR. Here the sample spans under 110,000 distinct CDR3 sequences, 9.5% to 15% being singletons. Concerning this clonotype: Its antigen is undetermined.

Source material: PBMCs or a T cell subset sorted from them (not recorded which). The TCR was taken from an adult woman who had mild COVID-19 (a few samples of this study predate the infection). Cell type and time point are not known. This chain joins TRBV14 and TRBJ2-1; a weak D match, TRBD2 (6 bases). Here the CDR3 reads CASSQESLAFSYNEQFF. In DNA, the CDR3 is TGTGCCAGCAGCCAAGAATCCCTAGCGTTCTCCTACAATGAGCAGTTCTTC.